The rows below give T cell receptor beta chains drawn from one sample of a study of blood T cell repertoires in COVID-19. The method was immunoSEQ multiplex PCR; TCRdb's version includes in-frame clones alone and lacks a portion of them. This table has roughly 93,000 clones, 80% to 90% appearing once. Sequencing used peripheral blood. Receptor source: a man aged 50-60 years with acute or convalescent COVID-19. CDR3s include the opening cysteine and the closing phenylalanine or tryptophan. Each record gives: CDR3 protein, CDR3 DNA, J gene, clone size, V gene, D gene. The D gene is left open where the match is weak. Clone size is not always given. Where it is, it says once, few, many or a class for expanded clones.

cdr3_aa: CASSPGSYMDSPLHF
cdr3_nt: TGTGCCAGCAGTCCTGGTAGTTATATGGATTCACCCCTCCACTTT
j_call: TRBJ1-6
clone_size: .
v_call: TRBV7-9
d_call: .

cdr3_aa: CASCGRPQYF
cdr3_nt: TGTGCCTCCTGTGGGAGGCCCCAGTACTTC
j_call: TRBJ2-5
clone_size: .
v_call: TRBV2
d_call: .

cdr3_aa: CASSQEGGSTNEKLFF
cdr3_nt: TGTGCCAGCAGCCAAGAAGGGGGTTCAACTAATGAAAAACTGTTTTTT
j_call: TRBJ1-4
clone_size: .
v_call: TRBV14
d_call: .

cdr3_aa: CASSFAAGADYGYTF
cdr3_nt: TGTGCCAGCAGCTTCGCTGCAGGGGCGGACTATGGCTACACCTTC
j_call: TRBJ1-2
clone_size: .
v_call: TRBV5-4
d_call: .

cdr3_aa: CASSLTTGGKNIQYF
cdr3_nt: TGTGCCAGCAGCCTTACAACAGGGGGCAAAAACATTCAGTACTTC
j_call: TRBJ2-4
clone_size: .
v_call: TRBV11-1
d_call: TRBD1

cdr3_aa: CASSPLNYANYGYTF
cdr3_nt: TGTGCCAGCTCACCACTCAACTACGCTAACTATGGCTACACCTTC
j_call: TRBJ1-2
clone_size: once
v_call: TRBV18
d_call: .

cdr3_aa: CASSSLTGTGDEQYF
cdr3_nt: TGTGCCAGCAGTTCGTTAACCGGGACAGGGGACGAGCAGTACTTC
j_call: TRBJ2-7
clone_size: once
v_call: TRBV28
d_call: TRBD1

cdr3_aa: CASSGGRTSGSRTDTQYF
cdr3_nt: TGCGCCAGCAGTGGGGGAAGGACTAGCGGGTCTCGCACAGATACGCAGTATTTT
j_call: TRBJ2-3
clone_size: .
v_call: TRBV10-2
d_call: TRBD2

cdr3_aa: CASSLSGQGSAFF
cdr3_nt: TGTGCCAGCAGTTTATCGGGACAGGGTTCAGCTTTCTTT
j_call: TRBJ1-1
clone_size: .
v_call: TRBV27
d_call: TRBD1

cdr3_aa: CASIDVGAKGNTIYF
cdr3_nt: TGTGCCAGCATCGACGTGGGGGCGAAAGGAAACACCATATATTTT
j_call: TRBJ1-3
clone_size: .
v_call: TRBV2
d_call: .

cdr3_aa: CASSPAAQLRMNTEAFF
cdr3_nt: TGTGCCAGCAGCCCAGCCGCACAGCTAAGAATGAACACTGAAGCTTTCTTT
j_call: TRBJ1-1
clone_size: .
v_call: TRBV7-9
d_call: .

cdr3_aa: CASSYGRSQYEQYF
cdr3_nt: TGTGCCAGCAGTTATGGGCGCAGCCAATACGAGCAGTACTTC
j_call: TRBJ2-7
clone_size: .
v_call: TRBV6-2/TRBV6-3
d_call: .

cdr3_aa: CASSSGTGRNIQYF
cdr3_nt: TGCGCCAGCAGCTCCGGGACAGGGAGAAACATTCAGTACTTC
j_call: TRBJ2-4
clone_size: .
v_call: TRBV5-1
d_call: TRBD1

cdr3_aa: CASSFTSGEQFF
cdr3_nt: TGTGCCAGCAGTTTTACTTCGGGAGAGCAGTTCTTC
j_call: TRBJ2-1
clone_size: once
v_call: TRBV12-3/TRBV12-4
d_call: .

cdr3_aa: CASSLDRQADEQYF
cdr3_nt: TGTGCCAGCAGCTTAGACCGACAGGCCGACGAGCAGTACTTC
j_call: TRBJ2-7
clone_size: .
v_call: TRBV7-9
d_call: .

cdr3_aa: CASTQRGDRAVYEQYF
cdr3_nt: TGTGCCAGCACTCAACGAGGGGACAGGGCTGTCTACGAGCAGTACTTC
j_call: TRBJ2-7
clone_size: .
v_call: TRBV6-6
d_call: TRBD1